The sequence of this TCR beta chain was determined in a study of T cells after yellow fever vaccination. The overall study: The fractions with low cell numbers were processed using SMART-Seq v4 Ultra Low Input.

TCRdb reprocessed the 5' RACE reads with MiXCR, giving one entry per CDR3 protein. Among a few hundred thousand distinct CDR3 sequences listed, approximately 13% were seen once. CDR1 is LGHDT and CDR2 is YNNKEL in the germline V gene (reference sequence). Trimming took 10 bases from V and 4 from J, leaving 26 bases between them. The CDR3 consists of 16 residues. Study observations and caveats: A large majority of primary-vaccination clones showed up again after the booster (96% CD4, 75% to 90% CD8). CD4 and CD8 compartments shared a small share of clonotypes, likely from convergent recombination. Weaker in magnitude, the secondary response showed a faster peak on day 5 versus 15.

In its sample, this clonotype was seen once. Its antigen remains unidentified. This chain joins TRBV3-1 and TRBJ2-7; no definite D call. Here the sequenced sample was CD4+ T cells sorted from PBMCs, taken 45 days after the yellow fever booster vaccination. This clonotype was obtained from a man aged 30 to 39 who received the YFV17D yellow fever vaccine. The CDR3 is CATCQEGRDSEYEQYF. The CDR3 DNA follows: TGTGCCACCTGCCAAGAAGGAAGAGACTCCGAATACGAGCAGTACTTC.